These T cell receptor beta chains were read from a single sample in a study of early T cells in non-severe SARS-CoV-2 infection. TCRdb passed the 5' RACE reads through MiXCR, listing each CDR3 protein once. The table has about 33,000 distinct CDR3 sequences, about 5% seen once. The material sequenced was whole blood. These receptor sequences come from an adult who was a healthcare worker with PCR-confirmed SARS-CoV-2 infection or an uninfected control (not recorded which). Each CDR3 is given with its conserved first and last residue. Fields, in order: D gene, J gene, clone size, V gene, CDR3 DNA, CDR3 protein. D genes are given only for firm matches. The listing skips clone size in some rows; elsewhere it reads once, few, many or a size class.

d_call: -; j_call: TRBJ1-2; clone_size: -; v_call: TRBV28; cdr3_nt: TGTGCCAGCAGGGAGATCGACAGTTACTATGGCTACACCTTC; cdr3_aa: CASREIDSYYGYTF
d_call: -; j_call: TRBJ2-7; clone_size: many; v_call: TRBV7-2; cdr3_nt: TGTGCCAGCAGCCGCTGGACGCAAGGATACGAGCAGTACTTC; cdr3_aa: CASSRWTQGYEQYF
d_call: -; j_call: TRBJ2-1; clone_size: -; v_call: TRBV11-3; cdr3_nt: TGTGCCAGCAGCGGGACGAATCGATGGAACTCCTACAATGAGCAGTTCTTC; cdr3_aa: CASSGTNRWNSYNEQFF
d_call: TRBD1; j_call: TRBJ2-2; clone_size: few; v_call: TRBV7-3; cdr3_nt: TGTGCCAGCAGCTCTGGACAGGGGGCTTCCGGGGAGCTGTTTTTT; cdr3_aa: CASSSGQGASGELFF
d_call: TRBD2; j_call: TRBJ2-5; clone_size: many; v_call: TRBV10-3; cdr3_nt: TGTGCCATAGCTGAGCGGGGGGACCAAGAGACCCAGTACTTC; cdr3_aa: CAIAERGDQETQYF
d_call: -; j_call: TRBJ1-2; clone_size: -; v_call: TRBV2; cdr3_nt: TGTGCCAGCAGTGAGACAGGTCTGGGCTACACCTTC; cdr3_aa: CASSETGLGYTF
d_call: TRBD1; j_call: TRBJ1-2; clone_size: few; v_call: TRBV28; cdr3_nt: TGTGCCACGACAGACAGGGAGGACGACTATGGCTACACCTTC; cdr3_aa: CATTDREDDYGYTF
d_call: -; j_call: TRBJ2-3; clone_size: -; v_call: TRBV11-2; cdr3_nt: TGTGCCAGCAGCTTAGGAGGAGGACATCCCACAGATACGCAGTATTTT; cdr3_aa: CASSLGGGHPTDTQYF
d_call: -; j_call: TRBJ2-3; clone_size: many; v_call: TRBV10-3; cdr3_nt: TGTGCCACCTCCGGGGTCGAAAAGGGGCAGTATTTT; cdr3_aa: CATSGVEKGQYF
d_call: -; j_call: TRBJ2-2; clone_size: many; v_call: TRBV20-1; cdr3_nt: TGCAGTGCTAAGGTGGCCGGGGAGCTGTTTTTT; cdr3_aa: CSAKVAGELFF
d_call: -; j_call: TRBJ2-5; clone_size: -; v_call: TRBV20-1; cdr3_nt: TGCAGTGCTACAGGGCTGGAGACCCAGTACTTC; cdr3_aa: CSATGLETQYF
d_call: TRBD1; j_call: TRBJ2-1; clone_size: -; v_call: TRBV2; cdr3_nt: TGTGCCGGGAGGACAGGGAAATCCTACAATGAGCAGTTCTTC; cdr3_aa: CAGRTGKSYNEQFF
d_call: -; j_call: TRBJ2-2; clone_size: many; v_call: TRBV7-6; cdr3_nt: TGTGCCAGCAGCTTAGTGGCCACTAACACCGGGGAGCTGTTTTTT; cdr3_aa: CASSLVATNTGELFF
d_call: TRBD2; j_call: TRBJ2-3; clone_size: -; v_call: TRBV7-8; cdr3_nt: TGTGCCAGCAGCTTAAATGCGGGGGGGACCTTCACAGATACGCAGTATTTT; cdr3_aa: CASSLNAGGTFTDTQYF
d_call: -; j_call: TRBJ2-3; clone_size: many; v_call: TRBV4-1; cdr3_nt: TGCGCCAGCAGCCAGACCTTAGCGATGCGCACAGATACGCAGTATTTT; cdr3_aa: CASSQTLAMRTDTQYF
d_call: TRBD2; j_call: TRBJ2-7; clone_size: -; v_call: TRBV15; cdr3_nt: TGTGCCACCAGCAGAGCGGGACTAGCGGGCGAGCAGTACTTC; cdr3_aa: CATSRAGLAGEQYF
d_call: TRBD2; j_call: TRBJ2-5; clone_size: few; v_call: TRBV7-8; cdr3_nt: TGTGCCAGCAGCCCCAGTTGGACTAGCGGGCGCCTGGAGACCCAGTACTTC; cdr3_aa: CASSPSWTSGRLETQYF
d_call: TRBD2; j_call: TRBJ2-5; clone_size: few; v_call: TRBV5-1; cdr3_nt: TGCGCCAGTCGACTAGCGGGGGGACAGAGTCAGACCCAGTACTTC; cdr3_aa: CASRLAGGQSQTQYF
d_call: -; j_call: TRBJ1-1; clone_size: many; v_call: TRBV6-5; cdr3_nt: TGTGCCAGCAGTTACTCGCTCGGGCATAACACTGAAGCTTTCTTT; cdr3_aa: CASSYSLGHNTEAFF
d_call: -; j_call: TRBJ1-2; clone_size: -; v_call: TRBV12-3/TRBV12-4; cdr3_nt: TGTGCCAGCAGTTTGAGAGGGACAACGGATTATGGCTACACCTTC; cdr3_aa: CASSLRGTTDYGYTF